This TCR beta chain was identified in a study of blood T cell repertoires in COVID-19. Germline assignment: CDR1 MNHEY and CDR2 SMNVEV (reference sequence). V was cut by 8 bases and J by 8 bases, with 18 bases left in between. The CDR3 contains 13 residues. Profiled with immunoSEQ multiplex PCR; TCRdb holds only in-frame clones, not every one. This sample has around 310,000 clones, with nearly 90% found just once. The sample consisted of peripheral blood. The clonotype was recovered from a woman aged 40-49 years with COVID-19, enrolled during active disease. The chain has TRBV27 and TRBJ1-2; maybe TRBD1 (6 bases). The DNA of the CDR3 is TGTGCCAGCTCCAAGGCAGGGGCCGACGGCTACACCTTC. This gives the protein CASSKAGADGYTF.